This T cell receptor beta chain was sequenced during a study of cytotoxic CD8 clonotypes in ibrutinib-treated CLL. This clone occurred once. The antigen remains undetermined. V was shortened by 0 bases and J by 1 base, with 12 bases between the two germline ends. This CDR3 comprises 16 residues. Germline V gene data show CDR1 as MNHNY and CDR2 as SVGAGI (reference sequence). Study findings and constraints: With treatment, public clonotypes, which were uncommon, either contracted or remained stable. Age-matched healthy donor levels were exceeded by baseline clonality, which tracked circulating CD8+ T-cell counts.

Assay: immunoSEQ multiplex PCR; the TCRdb copy retains only in-frame clones and omits some. The repertoire has 150,000 or so clones, about 84% of them found once; the top ten carry about 7.6%. The chain carries TRBV6-6 and TRBJ1-1, with D tentatively TRBD1 (6 bases). This material consisted of PBMCs, taken after 36 months of ibrutinib treatment. The clonotype originates from a human donor with chronic lymphocytic leukemia. CDR3 sequence reads: CASSYSVGAGNTEAFF. CDR3 in DNA: TGTGCCAGCAGTTACTCGGTGGGGGCAGGGAACACTGAAGCTTTCTTT.